Listed below are T cell receptor beta chains from one sample, sequenced in a study of T-cell memory formation after mild COVID-19. Each CDR3 protein is one row after TCRdb ran MiXCR on the 5' RACE reads. The sample has roughly 340,000 distinct CDR3 sequences; approximately 22% are singletons. Sequencing was done on a sample of PBMCs or a T cell subset sorted from them (not recorded which). The receptors shown here come from a man aged 18 to 35 who had mild COVID-19 (a few samples of this study predate the infection). Cell type and time point are not known. Each CDR3 is given with its conserved first and last residue. Each record gives: D gene, clone size, V gene, J gene, CDR3 protein, CDR3 DNA. The D gene is left open where the match is weak. Expanded clones get a size class; other rows say once, few or many, or leave the size out.

>.|few|TRBV6-6|TRBJ2-3
CASTPLTGKGSTDTQYF
TGTGCCAGCACCCCCCTCACGGGGAAGGGGAGCACAGATACGCAGTATTTT
>.|.|TRBV7-9|TRBJ2-1
CASSLGTPLNEQFF
TGTGCCAGCAGCTTGGGGACACCGCTAAATGAGCAGTTCTTC
>.|few|TRBV7-8|TRBJ1-4
CASATGGLGEKLFF
TGTGCCAGCGCGACCGGGGGGTTGGGTGAAAAACTGTTTTTT
>.|few|TRBV4-3|TRBJ2-2
CASSQASFSGDPGELFF
TGCGCCAGCAGCCAAGCTAGTTTTTCAGGGGACCCCGGGGAGCTGTTTTTT
>TRBD1|.|TRBV20-1|TRBJ1-5
CSAGGTGQFNQPQHF
TGCAGTGCCGGCGGGACAGGGCAATTCAATCAGCCCCAGCATTTT
>TRBD1|few|TRBV28|TRBJ1-1
CASSNRGSGDTEAFF
TGTGCCAGCAGTAACAGGGGGAGCGGCGACACTGAAGCTTTCTTT
>.|.|TRBV7-2|TRBJ2-5
CASSLVTGVQETQYF
TGTGCCAGCAGCTTAGTAACGGGGGTCCAAGAGACCCAGTACTTC
>.|.|TRBV29-1|TRBJ1-1
CSVEDHGKTEAFF
TGCAGCGTTGAAGATCATGGGAAAACTGAAGCTTTCTTT
>.|few|TRBV5-6|TRBJ2-3
CASSRSSPDTQYF
TGTGCCAGCAGCCGATCTTCTCCAGATACGCAGTATTTT
>TRBD2|few|TRBV7-3|TRBJ2-1
CASSLTVAGSYNEQFF
TGTGCCAGCAGCTTAACGGTAGCGGGGTCCTACAATGAGCAGTTCTTC
>.|few|TRBV6-2/TRBV6-3|TRBJ2-5
CASSYSYQGTQYF
TGTGCCAGCAGTTACTCCTACCAAGGAACCCAGTACTTC
>.|many|TRBV5-1|TRBJ1-1
CASSLAGNTEAFF
TGCGCCAGCAGCTTGGCAGGGAACACTGAAGCTTTCTTT
>.|few|TRBV7-9|TRBJ2-1
CASSLAWRDYNEQFF
TGTGCCAGCAGCTTAGCTTGGCGGGATTACAATGAGCAGTTCTTC
>.|.|TRBV15|TRBJ2-7
CATSRERGGLYEQYF
TGTGCCACCAGCAGAGAACGTGGGGGCCTTTACGAGCAGTACTTC
>.|many|TRBV20-1|TRBJ2-1
CSATPGGSEQFF
TGCAGTGCTACCCCCGGGGGTAGTGAGCAGTTCTTC
>.|few|TRBV5-5|TRBJ1-1
CASSYHSGTWNTEAFF
TGTGCCAGCAGCTACCATAGTGGGACTTGGAACACTGAAGCTTTCTTT
>.|.|TRBV7-3|TRBJ2-2
CASSFSSPHIGWELFF
TGTGCCAGCAGTTTCTCCTCCCCCCACATTGGCTGGGAGCTGTTTTTT
>TRBD2|few|TRBV20-1|TRBJ2-3
CSAPMLAVSTDTQYF
TGCAGTGCTCCCATGCTAGCGGTGAGCACAGATACGCAGTATTTT
>TRBD1|.|TRBV6-5|TRBJ1-2
CASSYSTGGAGGYTF
TGTGCCAGCAGTTACTCGACAGGGGGGGCAGGTGGCTACACCTTC
>.|.|TRBV5-1|TRBJ2-3
CASSGGQPTDTQYF
TGCGCCAGCAGCGGAGGACAGCCCACAGATACGCAGTATTTT
>TRBD1|few|TRBV5-1|TRBJ1-2
CASSFGRTGGYGYTF
TGCGCCAGCAGCTTTGGCCGGACAGGGGGGTATGGCTACACCTTC
>.|few|TRBV5-1|TRBJ1-2
CASSFGPIFANYGYTF
TGCGCCAGCAGCTTTGGGCCGATCTTCGCTAACTATGGCTACACCTTC
>TRBD1|.|TRBV7-2|TRBJ1-2
CASSFTQGAAGYTF
TGTGCCAGCAGCTTCACACAGGGGGCCGCTGGCTACACCTTC
>.|few|TRBV6-6|TRBJ1-4
CASSYAWKEKLFF
TGTGCCAGCAGTTACGCATGGAAGGAAAAACTGTTTTTT
>.|few|TRBV18|TRBJ1-5
CASSPSMGGNDQPQHF
TGTGCCAGCTCACCCTCCATGGGAGGTAACGATCAGCCCCAGCATTTT
>.|few|TRBV20-1|TRBJ1-6
CSARGAGYNSPLHF
TGCAGTGCTAGAGGAGCAGGATATAATTCACCCCTCCACTTT
>.|.|TRBV14|TRBJ2-5
CASSQDPGDQETQYF
TGTGCCAGCAGCCAAGATCCTGGTGACCAAGAGACCCAGTACTTC
>.|.|TRBV29-1|TRBJ1-5
CSAGGSHEPQHF
TGCAGCGCCGGGGGGAGCCACGAGCCCCAGCATTTT
>.|.|TRBV25-1|TRBJ2-1
CASSEHMTPGEQFF
TGTGCCAGCAGTGAACACATGACGCCTGGTGAGCAGTTCTTC
>.|.|TRBV6-2/TRBV6-3|TRBJ2-6
CASSYPMAGANVLTF
TGTGCCAGCAGTTACCCTATGGCTGGGGCCAACGTCCTGACTTTC
>TRBD2|.|TRBV6-5|TRBJ2-3
CASRPLLAGLADTQYF
TGTGCCAGCAGACCTCTACTAGCGGGGTTGGCAGATACGCAGTATTTT
>.|few|TRBV4-3|TRBJ1-5
CASSQDARQGLGGNQPQHF
TGCGCCAGCAGCCAAGATGCTAGGCAGGGGCTCGGAGGCAATCAGCCCCAGCATTTT
>.|few|TRBV4-1|TRBJ2-7
CASSQLAGLLYEQYF
TGCGCCAGCAGCCAATTGGCGGGACTCCTCTACGAGCAGTACTTC
>.|.|TRBV24-1|TRBJ2-3
CATGSCPRRDTQYF
TGTGCCACCGGAAGCTGCCCCAGACGGGATACGCAGTATTTT
>TRBD1|.|TRBV4-2|TRBJ2-3
CASSQEQGAGGDTQYF
TGTGCCAGCAGCCAAGAGCAGGGGGCTGGTGGAGATACGCAGTATTTT
>TRBD2|few|TRBV7-2|TRBJ2-1
CASSLAGREFF
TGTGCCAGCAGCTTAGCGGGGAGGGAGTTCTTC
>TRBD1|.|TRBV12-3/TRBV12-4|TRBJ2-7
CASSHTGTGEIGSPYEQYF
TGTGCCAGCAGCCATACCGGGACAGGTGAAATCGGGAGCCCCTACGAGCAGTACTTC
>.|few|TRBV7-6|TRBJ1-1
CASSNPQGTEAFF
TGTGCCAGCAGCAATCCCCAGGGGACTGAAGCTTTCTTT
>.|many|TRBV7-9|TRBJ1-1
CASSFEGFMNTEAFF
TGTGCCAGCAGCTTCGAGGGGTTCATGAACACTGAAGCTTTCTTT
>.|.|TRBV7-2|TRBJ1-2
CASSLSTGTYTF
TGTGCCAGCAGCTTAAGTACCGGGACCTACACCTTC
>.|few|TRBV11-2|TRBJ2-1
CASSPNVGNEQFF
TGTGCCAGCAGCCCGAACGTCGGGAATGAGCAGTTCTTC
>.|few|TRBV7-9|TRBJ2-7
CASGRGAQPYEQYF
TGTGCCAGCGGTCGGGGGGCCCAGCCTTACGAGCAGTACTTC
>.|few|TRBV6-6|TRBJ2-3
CASSSPRGPSTDTQYF
TGTGCCAGCAGTTCTCCTCGGGGGCCAAGCACAGATACGCAGTATTTT
>TRBD1|.|TRBV12-3/TRBV12-4|TRBJ2-1
CASSKTGVGNEQFF
TGTGCCAGCAGTAAGACAGGGGTGGGCAATGAGCAGTTCTTC
>.|.|TRBV7-2|TRBJ1-4
CASSPPGINEKLFF
TGTGCCAGCAGCCCCCCAGGGATTAATGAAAAACTGTTTTTT
>.|many|TRBV7-9|TRBJ2-1
CASSLEQGTYNEQFF
TGTGCCAGCAGCTTAGAGCAAGGGACCTACAATGAGCAGTTCTTC
>.|.|TRBV9|TRBJ1-1
CASSVEGLSGAAFF
TGTGCCAGCAGCGTAGAGGGACTCTCAGGGGCAGCTTTCTTT
>.|few|TRBV20-1|TRBJ2-6
CSATQGSLSSGANVLTF
TGCAGTGCTACTCAGGGGTCCCTATCCTCTGGGGCCAACGTCCTGACTTTC
>TRBD2|.|TRBV5-1|TRBJ2-3
CASSQTSGEDTQYF
TGCGCCAGCAGCCAGACTAGCGGGGAAGATACGCAGTATTTT
>TRBD2|.|TRBV19|TRBJ2-7
CASSIASGYSYEQYF
TGTGCCAGTAGTATCGCTAGCGGTTACTCCTACGAGCAGTACTTC